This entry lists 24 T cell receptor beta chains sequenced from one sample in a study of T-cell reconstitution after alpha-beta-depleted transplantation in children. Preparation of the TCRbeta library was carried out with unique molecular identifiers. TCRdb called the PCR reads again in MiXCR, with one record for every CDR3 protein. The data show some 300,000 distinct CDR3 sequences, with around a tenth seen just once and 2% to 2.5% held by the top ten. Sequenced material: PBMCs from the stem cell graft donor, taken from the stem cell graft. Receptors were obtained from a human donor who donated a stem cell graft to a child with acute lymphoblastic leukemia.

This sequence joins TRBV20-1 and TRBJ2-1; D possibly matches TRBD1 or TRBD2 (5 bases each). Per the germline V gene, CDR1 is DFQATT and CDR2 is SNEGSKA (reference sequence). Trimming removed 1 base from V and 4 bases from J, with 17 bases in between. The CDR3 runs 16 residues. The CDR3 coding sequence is TGCAGTGCTAGAGGAGGTCGCGAGGGGAAATACAATGAGCAGTTCTTC. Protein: CSARGGREGKYNEQFF.

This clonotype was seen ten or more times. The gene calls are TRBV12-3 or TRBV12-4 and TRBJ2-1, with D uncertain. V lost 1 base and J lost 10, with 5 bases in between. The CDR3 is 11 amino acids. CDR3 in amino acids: CASSLEDEQFF. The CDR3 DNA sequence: TGTGCCAGCAGTTTAGAGGACGAGCAGTTCTTC.

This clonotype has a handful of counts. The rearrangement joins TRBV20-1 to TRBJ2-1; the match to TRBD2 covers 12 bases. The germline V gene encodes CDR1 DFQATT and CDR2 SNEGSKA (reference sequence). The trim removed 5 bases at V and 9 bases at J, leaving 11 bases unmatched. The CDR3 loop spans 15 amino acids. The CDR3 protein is CSAETTSGSRREQFF. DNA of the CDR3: TGCAGTGCTGAGACGACTAGCGGGAGTAGACGTGAGCAGTTCTTC.

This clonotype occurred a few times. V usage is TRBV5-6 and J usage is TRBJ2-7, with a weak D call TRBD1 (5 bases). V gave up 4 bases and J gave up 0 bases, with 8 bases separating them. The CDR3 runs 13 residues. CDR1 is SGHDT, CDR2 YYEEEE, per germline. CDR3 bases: TGTGCCAGCAGCCCGGACACCTCCTACGAGCAGTACTTC. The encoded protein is CASSPDTSYEQYF.

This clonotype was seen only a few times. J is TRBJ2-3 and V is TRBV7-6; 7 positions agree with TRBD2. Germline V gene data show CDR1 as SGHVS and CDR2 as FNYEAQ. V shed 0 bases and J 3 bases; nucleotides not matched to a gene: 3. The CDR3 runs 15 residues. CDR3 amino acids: CASSLASGVTDTQYF. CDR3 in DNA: TGTGCCAGCAGCTTAGCCAGCGGGGTGACAGATACGCAGTATTTT.

CDR3 protein: CASSLGVPGELFF. The CDR3 DNA reads as TGTGCCAGCAGTTTAGGGGTTCCCGGGGAGCTGTTTTTT. The chain has TRBV12-3 or TRBV12-4 and TRBJ2-2; no definite D call. This CDR3 has 13 amino acids. Trimming left V 1 base short and J 6 bases short, with 6 bases between.

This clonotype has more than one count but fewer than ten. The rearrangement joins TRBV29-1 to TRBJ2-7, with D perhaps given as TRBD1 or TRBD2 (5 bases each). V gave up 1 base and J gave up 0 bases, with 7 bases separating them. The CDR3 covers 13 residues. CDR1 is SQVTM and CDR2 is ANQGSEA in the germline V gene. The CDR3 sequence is CSVEGGTSYEQYF. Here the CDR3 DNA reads TGCAGCGTTGAAGGTGGGACCTCCTACGAGCAGTACTTC.

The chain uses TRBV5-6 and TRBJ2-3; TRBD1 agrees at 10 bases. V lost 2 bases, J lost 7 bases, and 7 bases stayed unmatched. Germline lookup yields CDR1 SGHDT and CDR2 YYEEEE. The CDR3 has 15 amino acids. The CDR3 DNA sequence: TGTGCCAGCAGCTTTCCGACAGGGGGCGGGAATACGCAGTATTTT. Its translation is CASSFPTGGGNTQYF.

CDR3 DNA: TGCAGTGCTAGAGGGTTATCCGGGTCTAGCGGGAGGGAACGGATCAATGAGCAGTTCTTC. Translated, it gives CSARGLSGSSGRERINEQFF. The chain employs TRBV20-1 and TRBJ2-1; the match to TRBD2 covers 12 bases. This CDR3 is 20 amino acids long. Germline V gene sequence: CDR1 DFQATT, CDR2 SNEGSKA (reference sequence). V trimming: 1 base; J trimming: 6 bases; junction bases outside the gene matches: 19.

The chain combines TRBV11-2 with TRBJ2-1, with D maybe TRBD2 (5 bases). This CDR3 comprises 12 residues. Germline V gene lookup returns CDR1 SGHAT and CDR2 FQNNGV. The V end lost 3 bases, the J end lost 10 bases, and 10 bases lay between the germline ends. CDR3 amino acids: CASSFLTGEQFF. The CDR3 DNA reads TGTGCCAGCAGCTTTCTTACGGGGGAGCAGTTCTTC.

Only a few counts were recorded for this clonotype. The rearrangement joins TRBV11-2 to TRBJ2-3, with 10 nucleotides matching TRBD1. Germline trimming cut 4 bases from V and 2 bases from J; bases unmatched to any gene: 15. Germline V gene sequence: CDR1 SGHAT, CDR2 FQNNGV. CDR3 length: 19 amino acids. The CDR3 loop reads CASSSLPGTGEGATDTQYF. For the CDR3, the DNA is TGTGCCAGCAGCTCTCTCCCTGGGACAGGGGAAGGGGCCACAGATACGCAGTATTTT.

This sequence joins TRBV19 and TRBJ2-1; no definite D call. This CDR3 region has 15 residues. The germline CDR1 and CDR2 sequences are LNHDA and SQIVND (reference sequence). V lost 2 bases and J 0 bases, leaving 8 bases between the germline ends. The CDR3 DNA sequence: TGTGCCAGTAGTATACAGACCAGCTCCTACAATGAGCAGTTCTTC. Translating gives CASSIQTSSYNEQFF.

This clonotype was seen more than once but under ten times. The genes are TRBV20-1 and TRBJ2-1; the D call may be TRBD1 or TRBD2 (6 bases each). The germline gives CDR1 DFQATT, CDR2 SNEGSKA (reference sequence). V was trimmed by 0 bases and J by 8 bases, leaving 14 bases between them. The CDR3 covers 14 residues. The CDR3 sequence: CSARESRGGDEQFF. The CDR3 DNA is TGCAGTGCTAGAGAGTCCAGGGGAGGCGATGAGCAGTTCTTC.

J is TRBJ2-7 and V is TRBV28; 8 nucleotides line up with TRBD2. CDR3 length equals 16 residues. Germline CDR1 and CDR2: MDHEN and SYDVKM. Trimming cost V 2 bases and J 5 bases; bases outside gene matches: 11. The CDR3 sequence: CASSLTHPGGPNEQYF. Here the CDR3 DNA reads TGTGCCAGCAGTTTAACTCATCCGGGAGGGCCCAACGAGCAGTACTTC.

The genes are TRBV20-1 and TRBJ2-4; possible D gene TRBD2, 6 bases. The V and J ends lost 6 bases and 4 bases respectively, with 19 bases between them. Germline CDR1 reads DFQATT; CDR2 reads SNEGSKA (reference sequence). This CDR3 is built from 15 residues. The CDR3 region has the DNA TGCAGTGCCGGAGCGGAGGGAAGTGCAAAAAACATTCAGTACTTC. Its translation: CSAGAEGSAKNIQYF.

This chain's CDR3 is CASSQEGGRDTEAFF. The CDR3 nucleotides are TGTGCCAGCAGCCAAGAAGGGGGGAGGGACACTGAAGCTTTCTTT. This chain joins TRBV4-2 and TRBJ1-1, with D possibly matching TRBD1 (6 bases). Between the trimmed V and J ends, which lost 0 bases and 3 bases, there was a span of 11 bases. Looked up from germline, CDR1 is LGHNA and CDR2 is YNFKEQ. The CDR3 covers 15 residues.

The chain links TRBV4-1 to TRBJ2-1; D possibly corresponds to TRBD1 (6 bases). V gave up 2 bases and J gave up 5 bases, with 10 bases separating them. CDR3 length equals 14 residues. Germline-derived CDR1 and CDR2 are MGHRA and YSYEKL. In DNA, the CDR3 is TGCGCCAGCAGCCAACTCGAGGGGGACAATGAGCAGTTCTTC. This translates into CASSQLEGDNEQFF.

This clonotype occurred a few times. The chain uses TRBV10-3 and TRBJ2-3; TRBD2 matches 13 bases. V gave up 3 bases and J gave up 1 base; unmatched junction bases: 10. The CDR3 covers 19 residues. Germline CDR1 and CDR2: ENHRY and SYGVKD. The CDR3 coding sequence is TGTGCCATCAGTGATGCCGGGACTAGCGGGAAAGGGGGCACAGATACGCAGTATTTT. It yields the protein CAISDAGTSGKGGTDTQYF.

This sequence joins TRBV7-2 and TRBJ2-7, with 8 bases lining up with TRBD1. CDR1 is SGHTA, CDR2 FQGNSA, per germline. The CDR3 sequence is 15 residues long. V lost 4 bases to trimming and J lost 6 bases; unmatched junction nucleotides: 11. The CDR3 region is CASSSPRQGSGEQYF. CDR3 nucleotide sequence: TGTGCCAGCAGCTCCCCAAGACAGGGGTCAGGCGAGCAGTACTTC.

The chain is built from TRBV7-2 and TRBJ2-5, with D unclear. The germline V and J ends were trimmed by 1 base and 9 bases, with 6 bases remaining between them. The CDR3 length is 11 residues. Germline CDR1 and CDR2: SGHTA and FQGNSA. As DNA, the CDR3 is TGTGCCAGCAGCTTAGACCAGGCCCAGTACTTC. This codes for CASSLDQAQYF. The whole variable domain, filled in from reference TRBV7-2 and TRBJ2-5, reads GAGVSQSPSNKVTEKGKDVELRCDPISGHTALYWYRQSLGQGLEFLIYFQGNSAPDKSGLPSDRFSAERTGGSVSTLTIQRTQQEDSAVYLCASSLDQAQYFGPGTRLLVL.

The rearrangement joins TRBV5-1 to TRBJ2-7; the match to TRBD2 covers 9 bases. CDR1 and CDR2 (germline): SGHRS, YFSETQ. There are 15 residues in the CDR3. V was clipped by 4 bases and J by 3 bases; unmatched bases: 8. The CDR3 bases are TGCGCCAGCAGCGGTTTTAGCGGGAGCTTCTACGAGCAGTACTTC. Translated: CASSGFSGSFYEQYF.

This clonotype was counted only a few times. CDR3 region: CATGSSGANVLTF. The CDR3 nucleotides read TGTGCCACCGGAAGCTCTGGGGCCAACGTCCTGACTTTC. The chain has TRBV7-3 and TRBJ2-6; D uncertain. Trimming removed 10 bases at V and 0 bases at J, with 7 bases between. The CDR3 covers 13 residues. Germline V gives CDR1 SGHTA, CDR2 FQGTGA.

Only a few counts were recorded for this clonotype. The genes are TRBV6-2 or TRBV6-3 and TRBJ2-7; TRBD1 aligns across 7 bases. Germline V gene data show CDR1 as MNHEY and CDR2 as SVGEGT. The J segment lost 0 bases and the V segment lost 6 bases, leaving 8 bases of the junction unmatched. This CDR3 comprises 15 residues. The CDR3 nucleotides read TGTGCCAGCAGACGAACAGGGGTATTCTCCTACGAGCAGTACTTC. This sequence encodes CASRRTGVFSYEQYF.

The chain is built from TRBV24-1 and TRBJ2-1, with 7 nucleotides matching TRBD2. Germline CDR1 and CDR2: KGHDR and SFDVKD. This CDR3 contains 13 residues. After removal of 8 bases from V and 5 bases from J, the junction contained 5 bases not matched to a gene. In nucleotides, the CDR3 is TGTGCCACCATCGGCCTAGCGGACAATGAGCAGTTCTTC. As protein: CATIGLADNEQFF.